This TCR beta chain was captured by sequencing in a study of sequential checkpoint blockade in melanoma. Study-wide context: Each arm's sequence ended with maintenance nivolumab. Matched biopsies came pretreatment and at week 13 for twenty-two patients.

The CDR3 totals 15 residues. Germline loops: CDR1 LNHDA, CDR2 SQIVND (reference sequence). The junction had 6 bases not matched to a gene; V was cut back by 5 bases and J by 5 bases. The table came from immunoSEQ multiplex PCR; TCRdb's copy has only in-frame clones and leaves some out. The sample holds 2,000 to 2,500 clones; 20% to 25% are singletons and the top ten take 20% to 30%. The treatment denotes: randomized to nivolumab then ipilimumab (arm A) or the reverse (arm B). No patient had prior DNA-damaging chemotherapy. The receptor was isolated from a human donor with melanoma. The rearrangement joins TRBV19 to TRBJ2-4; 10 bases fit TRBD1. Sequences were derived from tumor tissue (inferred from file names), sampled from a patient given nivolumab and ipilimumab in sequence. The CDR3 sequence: CASSFPGTGENIQYF. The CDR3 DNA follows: TGTGCCAGTAGTTTTCCCGGGACAGGGGAAAACATTCAGTACTTC.